This T cell receptor beta chain was found in a study of cytomegalovirus exposure and HLA in healthy donors. Study-wide findings and caveats: Associated with cytomegalovirus, according to the listing, were some 150 TCR beta chains. Cytomegalovirus status was reportedly diagnosed by the classifier with high sensitivity and specificity. In the 90 to 150 validation repertoires, approximately 94% of cluster scores exceeded 0, per a later analysis.

Germline CDR1 SGHVS, CDR2 FNYEAQ. V was pared by 5 bases and J by 7 bases, with 18 bases between. The CDR3 loop spans 14 amino acids. It was the roughly 130-subject validation cohort, separate from the approximately 700-subject first cohort, to which the donors belonged. Produced via immunoSEQ multiplex PCR; TCRdb's table is partial and in-frame only. In the table there are roughly 180,000 clones, roughly 86% of which are singletons. This clone has only a few counts. Its specificity is unknown. The TCR comes from a man aged 30 to 39 in good health and CMV-seropositive. The chain combines TRBV7-6 with TRBJ2-7; D remains ambiguous. The sequencing sample was made of PBMCs. The CDR3 loop reads CASSLRTPYEEQYF. Here the CDR3 DNA reads TGTGCCAGCAGCCTACGTACCCCCTACGAGGAGCAGTACTTC.